The subject of this entry is one T cell receptor beta chain. The sample comes from a study of blood T cell repertoires in COVID-19. About the study: COVID-19 samples from acute and convalescent phases originated in the United States, Italy and Spain.

In the study's own analysis: Estimation of nucleated cell counts was performed using reference gene primer amplification. Sequenced by immunoSEQ multiplex PCR; TCRdb stores in-frame clones only, minus some. D and trimming come from the DNA, and the V and J calls and clone size come from that table. This repertoire shows 400,000 to 450,000 clones, 70% to 90% found once; its top ten account for more than 1.4%. This CDR3 has 14 residues. In germline, CDR1 is SEHNR, CDR2 FQNEAQ (reference sequence). Unmatched junction bases numbered 6, after V lost 6 bases and J lost 3 bases. The chain recombines TRBV7-9 with TRBJ1-1; 8 nucleotides line up with TRBD1. The sample consisted of peripheral blood. The receptor was isolated from a woman aged 25 to 39 with active or convalescent COVID-19. CDR3 sequence: CASRPTGGYTEAFF. The DNA for the CDR3 is TGTGCCAGCAGACCTACAGGGGGGTACACTGAAGCTTTCTTT.